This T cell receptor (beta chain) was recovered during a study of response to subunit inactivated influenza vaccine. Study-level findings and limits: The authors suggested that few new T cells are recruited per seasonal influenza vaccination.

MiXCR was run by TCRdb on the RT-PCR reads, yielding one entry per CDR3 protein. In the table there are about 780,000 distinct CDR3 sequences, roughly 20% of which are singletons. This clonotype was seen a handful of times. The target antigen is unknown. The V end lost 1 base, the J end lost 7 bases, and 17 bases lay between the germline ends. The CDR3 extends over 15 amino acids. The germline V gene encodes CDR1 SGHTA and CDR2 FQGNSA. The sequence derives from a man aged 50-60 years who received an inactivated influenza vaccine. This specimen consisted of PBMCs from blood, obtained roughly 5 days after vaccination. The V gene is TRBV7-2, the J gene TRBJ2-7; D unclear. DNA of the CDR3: TGTGCCAGCAGCTTAGAGCGTATGAACTCGAATGAGCAGTACTTC. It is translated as CASSLERMNSNEQYF.